This entry describes one T cell receptor beta chain. The antigen is unknown. Primed by a sample-barcoded 5' primer and a J-beta primer mix, a second PCR proceeded for 7 to 11 cycles. Every sample gave at least 3 million paired-end reads containing CDR3. TCRdb reprocessed the 5' RACE reads with MiXCR, giving one entry per CDR3 protein. There are 650,000 to 1,000,000 distinct CDR3 sequences in the sample; around 36% occur only once, and 10% to 15% lies in the top ten. The entry originates in a study of blood T cells in healthy people across ages. Overall study findings and caveats: Diversity was estimated from one million T cells, and these estimates were considered underestimates. Expanded clonotype shifts may have been confounded, as the donors had an unknown CMV status.

Peripheral blood was drawn, approximately 10 milliliters per donor. The CDR3 extends over 16 amino acids. V lost 1 base to trimming and J lost 6 bases, with 18 bases between them. From germline, CDR1 is SGHVS and CDR2 FNYEAQ. The material sequenced was blood. V usage is TRBV7-6 and J usage is TRBJ1-1, with D possibly being TRBD1 (6 bases). The clonotype originates from a man younger than 35 in good health. The CDR3 loop is CASSLVTIGGAAEAFF. The CDR3 DNA sequence: TGTGCCAGCAGCTTAGTTACCATCGGGGGCGCGGCTGAAGCTTTCTTT.